These 6 T cell receptor beta chains were all obtained from the same sample, sequenced in a study of CD8 T cells in Susac syndrome. Random hexamers primed reverse transcription of 0.5 to 1 ug RNA. In TCRdb, the immunoSEQ multiplex PCR reads were re-called with MiXCR into one record per CDR3 protein. The sample has approximately 120,000 distinct CDR3 sequences, roughly 90% seen once; the top ten hold 0.12%. The sample consisted of CD8+ T cells from PBMCs. The receptors stem from a human donor in good health.

The V call is TRBV2, the J call TRBJ2-5, with 13 bases that match TRBD2. The germline V gene has CDR1 SNHLY and CDR2 FYNNEI. After removal of 4 bases from V and 5 bases from J, the junction contained 4 bases not matched to a gene. This CDR3 comprises 15 residues. Here the CDR3 DNA reads TGTGCCAGCAGTGGAGTGACTAGCGGGAGGGAGACCCAGTACTTC. It yields the protein CASSGVTSGRETQYF.

The sample holds one count of this clonotype. CDR3 bases: TGCAGTGCCGACCACACAACAGAGGGGAGAGGCTACGAGCAGTACTTC. This translates into CSADHTTEGRGYEQYF. The chain joins TRBV20-1 to TRBJ2-7; D tentatively reads TRBD1 or TRBD2 (5 bases each). The CDR3 spans 16 residues. V was clipped by 6 bases and J by 3 bases, with 24 bases between them. From germline, CDR1 is DFQATT and CDR2 SNEGSKA (reference sequence).

This clonotype was seen just once. The J gene is TRBJ2-3, the V gene TRBV2; D gene unclear. CDR3 length equals 13 residues. In germline, CDR1 is SNHLY, CDR2 FYNNEI. Trimming left V 2 bases short and J 2 bases short, with 5 bases between. The CDR3 loop is CASSEQATDTQYF. The DNA for the CDR3 is TGTGCCAGCAGTGAACAGGCCACAGATACGCAGTATTTT. The full variable domain, in which reference TRBV2 and TRBJ2-3 provide the parts outside the CDR3, is EPEVTQTPSHQVTQMGQEVILRCVPISNHLYFYWYRQILGQKVEFLVSFYNNEISEKSEIFDDQFSVERPDGSNFTLKIRSTKLEDSAMYFCASSEQATDTQYFGPGTRLTVL.

CDR3 bases: TGTGCCAGCAGCAAGGAACCTATATCGGCAGATACGCAGTATTTT. The encoded protein is CASSKEPISADTQYF. This rearrangement joins TRBV4-2 to TRBJ2-3; D remains unclear. The germline gives CDR1 LGHNA, CDR2 YNFKEQ. Trimming cost V 5 bases and J 4 bases, with 16 bases left between them. The length of the CDR3 is 15 residues.

The chain employs TRBV7-9 and TRBJ2-3, with 7 bases matching TRBD1. V lost 5 bases and J lost 0; bases outside the gene matches: 8. CDR1 and CDR2 (germline): SEHNR, FQNEAQ (reference sequence). This CDR3 contains 16 residues. The CDR3 bases are TGTGCCAGCAGCCTACCTCCGGGACAGAGCACAGATACGCAGTATTTT. It codes for CASSLPPGQSTDTQYF.

This clonotype was seen a single time. The rearrangement links TRBV29-1 to TRBJ2-2, with TRBD1 as a possible D gene (6 bases). With 7 bases removed from V and 1 base from J, the gap between germline ends came to 16 bases. Germline V lookup: CDR1 SQVTM, CDR2 ANQGSEA. The CDR3 runs 15 residues. The CDR3 spells CSGNQTGMNTGELFF. The CDR3 DNA reads as TGCAGCGGGAATCAAACAGGGATGAACACCGGGGAGCTGTTTTTT.